Following are 21 T cell receptor beta chains from one sample sequenced in a study of technical replicates of blood from a few donors. Profiled with immunoSEQ multiplex PCR; TCRdb holds only in-frame clones, not every one. Among some 13,000 clones listed, 70% to 80% were seen once. Sample: PBMCs. These receptors originate from a human donor in good health.

The chain employs TRBV2 and TRBJ2-7, with D possibly TRBD1 on 6 matching bases. Trimming pared 2 bases from V and 0 bases from J, leaving 11 bases between. Germline lookup yields CDR1 SNHLY and CDR2 FYNNEI. This CDR3 has 15 amino acids. The CDR3: CASSETSRGSYEQYF. Here the CDR3 DNA reads TGTGCCAGCAGTGAAACGTCCAGGGGCTCCTACGAGCAGTACTTC. Using reference TRBV2 and TRBJ2-7 for the parts outside the CDR3, the full variable domain is EPEVTQTPSHQVTQMGQEVILRCVPISNHLYFYWYRQILGQKVEFLVSFYNNEISEKSEIFDDQFSVERPDGSNFTLKIRSTKLEDSAMYFCASSETSRGSYEQYFGPGTRLTVT.

The V call is TRBV6-1, the J call TRBJ2-7; D may be TRBD2 (6 bases). Trimming cost V 7 bases and J 2 bases, with 15 bases left between them. Germline V gives CDR1 MNHNS, CDR2 SASEGT. The CDR3 runs to 14 residues. In nucleotides, the CDR3 is TGTGCCAGCACCGAGCGGGTGGGCACCTACGAGCAGTACTTC. It specifies CASTERVGTYEQYF.

The V call is TRBV19, the J call TRBJ1-5, with no clear D. V gave up 10 bases and J gave up 6 bases, with 16 bases separating them. CDR3 length equals 13 residues. The germline V gene encodes CDR1 LNHDA and CDR2 SQIVND (reference sequence). The CDR3 bases are TGTGCCACCGACTCTCGACGGGGTCAGCCCCAGCATTTT. Encoded protein: CATDSRRGQPQHF. Complete variable domain (other parts from reference TRBV19 and TRBJ1-5): DGGITQSPKYLFRKEGQNVTLSCEQNLNHDAMYWYRQDPGQGLRLIYYSQIVNDFQKGDIAEGYSVSREKKESFPLTVTSAQKNPTAFYLCATDSRRGQPQHFGDGTRLSIL.

The rearrangement links TRBV5-4 to TRBJ2-5; TRBD1 aligns across 7 bases. The V segment lost 5 bases and the J segment 1 base; nucleotides outside the gene matches: 2. CDR3 length equals 13 residues. Germline CDR1 SGHNT, CDR2 YYREEE (reference sequence). The CDR3 nucleotides read TGTGCCAGCAGTTGGGACAGCCAAGAGACCCAGTACTTC. Protein product: CASSWDSQETQYF.

The CDR3 DNA reads as TGTGCCAGCAGTCGCCGGGGGGGCACTGAAGCTTTCTTT. Encoded protein: CASSRRGGTEAFF. The J gene is TRBJ1-1, the V gene TRBV27; D is perhaps TRBD1 (5 bases). Trimming pared 5 bases from V and 4 bases from J, leaving 11 bases between. This CDR3 contains 13 residues. The germline V gene has CDR1 MNHEY and CDR2 SMNVEV (reference sequence).

Only a few counts were recorded for this clone. The V gene is TRBV4-1, the J gene TRBJ2-1; the match to TRBD2 covers 9 bases. The CDR3 covers 13 residues. The V gene's germline CDR1 is MGHRA and CDR2 YSYEKL. Trimming took 0 bases from V and 15 from J; bases not matched to a gene: 6. The CDR3 spells CASSQDRGLAVFF. The CDR3 DNA sequence: TGCGCCAGCAGCCAAGATAGGGGACTAGCAGTGTTCTTC.

This clone was observed once. The V and J genes are TRBV19 and TRBJ2-1; tentative D call: TRBD1 (5 bases). The CDR3 is made up of 14 amino acids. The V end lost 2 bases, the J end lost 3 bases, and 8 bases lay between the germline ends. Germline V gene data show CDR1 as LNHDA and CDR2 as SQIVND (reference sequence). CDR3 protein: CASSIRGNYNEQFF. CDR3 in DNA: TGTGCCAGTAGTATAAGGGGAAACTACAATGAGCAGTTCTTC. The full variable domain, completed using reference TRBV19 and TRBJ2-1, is DGGITQSPKYLFRKEGQNVTLSCEQNLNHDAMYWYRQDPGQGLRLIYYSQIVNDFQKGDIAEGYSVSREKKESFPLTVTSAQKNPTAFYLCASSIRGNYNEQFFGPGTRLTVL.

The chain joins TRBV7-2 to TRBJ1-5; D unclear. The CDR3 is 11 amino acids. Germline CDR1 reads SGHTA; CDR2 reads FQGNSA. Trimming took off 8 bases at V and 3 bases at J, with 5 bases between the two ends. The CDR3 region is CASGTNQPQHF. In DNA, the CDR3 is TGTGCCAGCGGCACCAATCAGCCCCAGCATTTT.

This chain connects TRBV4-2 to TRBJ2-5, with TRBD2 identical over 10 bases. CDR1 is LGHNA and CDR2 is YNFKEQ in the germline V gene. V shed 0 bases and J 3 bases; nucleotides not matched to a gene: 7. The CDR3 contains 17 residues. CDR3 nucleotides: TGTGCCAGCAGCCAAGACCCGAACCTAGCGGGAGAAGAGACCCAGTACTTC. It yields the protein CASSQDPNLAGEETQYF.

The chain uses TRBV6-1 and TRBJ2-2; the match to TRBD2 covers 9 bases. CDR3 length: 14 residues. Germline V gene sequence: CDR1 MNHNS, CDR2 SASEGT. The V and J ends lost 7 bases and 6 bases, in that order; junction bases with no gene match: 6. DNA of the CDR3: TGTGCCAGCACCCCGGGACTAGCCGCCGGGGAGCTGTTTTTT. This sequence encodes CASTPGLAAGELFF.

The chain links TRBV19 to TRBJ2-1, with 7 bases fitting TRBD2. Trimming took 5 bases from V and 0 from J; bases not matched to a gene: 10. Germline values: CDR1 LNHDA, CDR2 SQIVND (reference sequence). The CDR3 consists of 17 residues. The CDR3 nucleotides are TGTGCCAGTAGTCCCGGGCCCAGCGGGGTCTCCTACAATGAGCAGTTCTTC. It codes for CASSPGPSGVSYNEQFF.

V is TRBV7-8 and J is TRBJ2-2, with D tentatively TRBD2 (5 bases). From germline, CDR1 is SGHVS and CDR2 FQNEAQ. The CDR3 is 15 residues long. The V end lost 5 bases, the J end lost 1 base, and 11 bases lay between the germline ends. The CDR3 reads CASSPGSGNTGELFF. CDR3 bases: TGTGCCAGCAGCCCGGGATCAGGGAACACCGGGGAGCTGTTTTTT.

The chain joins TRBV11-3 to TRBJ2-1; the D is unclear. The CDR3 is made up of 14 amino acids. CDR1 is SGHNT and CDR2 is YENEEA in the germline V gene. Trimming removed 3 bases at V and 1 base at J, with 7 bases between. The CDR3 sequence: CASSFGHSYNEQFF. CDR3 DNA: TGTGCCAGCAGCTTTGGGCATTCCTACAATGAGCAGTTCTTC.

The chain carries TRBV27 and TRBJ1-4; TRBD1 matches 8 bases. The CDR3 spans 14 residues. V lost 5 bases to trimming and J lost 7 bases; unmatched junction nucleotides: 6. Germline V CDR1 and CDR2: MNHEY, SMNVEV (reference sequence). As DNA, the CDR3 is TGTGCCAGCAGTAGGACAGGGTCGTCTGAAAAACTGTTTTTT. The encoded protein is CASSRTGSSEKLFF.

This clone has only a few counts. The J gene is TRBJ1-1, the V gene TRBV6-5, with D possibly TRBD1 on 5 matching bases. The CDR3 runs to 14 residues. Per germline, CDR1 MNHEY and CDR2 SVGAGI. V was pared by 2 bases and J by 2 bases, with 9 bases between. The CDR3 nucleotides read TGTGCCAGCAGTTACGACAGAATAAACACTGAAGCTTTCTTT. Its translation: CASSYDRINTEAFF.

This clone was observed once. This chain links TRBV5-1 with TRBJ2-5; 7 bases match TRBD2. J was trimmed by 0 bases and V by 7 bases; bases with no gene match: 12. This CDR3 region has 16 residues. Germline assignment: CDR1 SGHRS and CDR2 YFSETQ. CDR3 DNA: TGCGCCAGCGGGGGTGGGCTAGCGGAGTACCAAGAGACCCAGTACTTC. Amino acid sequence: CASGGGLAEYQETQYF. The full variable domain, rest sourced from reference TRBV5-1 and TRBJ2-5, is KAGVTQTPRYLIKTRGQQVTLSCSPISGHRSVSWYQQTPGQGLQFLFEYFSETQRNKGNFPGRFSGRQFSNSRSEMNVSTLELGDSALYLCASGGGLAEYQETQYFGPGTRLLVL.

In DNA, the CDR3 is TGTGCCAGCAGCTTGGCCATGGACCGGGGTAACGAGCAGTACTTC. This sequence encodes CASSLAMDRGNEQYF. This rearrangement joins TRBV5-8 to TRBJ2-7, with D possibly being TRBD2 (5 bases). V was pared by 0 bases and J by 5 bases, with 15 bases between. Germline V lookup: CDR1 SGHTS, CDR2 YDEGEE. The CDR3 is 15 amino acids.

This rearrangement joins TRBV5-1 to TRBJ2-3; perhaps TRBD1 as D (6 bases). CDR1 and CDR2 from the germline V gene are SGHRS and YFSETQ. This CDR3 comprises 15 residues. The V end was cut by 4 bases, the J end by 2 bases, with 14 bases between. The CDR3 nucleotides are TGCGCCAGCAGCGTACAGGGTCTTGACACAGATACGCAGTATTTT. Translating gives CASSVQGLDTDTQYF.

The chain combines TRBV9 with TRBJ2-1; D ambiguous. V lost 3 bases and J 0 bases, leaving 13 bases between the germline ends. The germline gives CDR1 SGDLS, CDR2 YYNGEE. The CDR3 consists of 16 residues. CDR3 sequence reads: CASSDIFSGSYNEQFF. The CDR3 DNA reads as TGTGCCAGCAGCGACATTTTCTCGGGCTCCTACAATGAGCAGTTCTTC.

The CDR3 here is CATLPQGAGNEKLFF. CDR3 bases: TGTGCCACCCTACCCCAGGGGGCGGGTAATGAAAAACTGTTTTTT. The genes are TRBV6-1 and TRBJ1-4, with 8 bases lining up with TRBD1. V lost 10 bases to trimming and J lost 4 bases; unmatched junction nucleotides: 11. Germline CDR1 is MNHNS and CDR2 is SASEGT. The CDR3 length is 15 residues.

The V call is TRBV5-4, the J call TRBJ2-1; the match to TRBD1 covers 10 bases. Trimming at V came to 3 bases and at J to 8 bases, leaving 8 bases not matched to a gene. CDR1 is SGHNT, CDR2 YYREEE, per germline (reference sequence). The CDR3 covers 15 residues. Here the CDR3 reads CASSWGTGEGDEQFF. CDR3 sequence (DNA): TGTGCCAGCAGCTGGGGGACAGGGGAAGGCGATGAGCAGTTCTTC.